Included here is one T cell receptor (beta chain) sequence, with context. Here immunoSEQ multiplex PCR was the method, and the copy in TCRdb shows in-frame clones only, minus some. Among 3,000 to 4,000 clones listed, approximately 86% were seen once. This CDR3 has 14 residues. Germline V lookup: CDR1 LNHDA, CDR2 SQIVND (reference sequence). The J segment lost 7 bases and the V segment lost 5 bases, leaving 2 bases of the junction unmatched. This specimen comes from a study of tumor T cells in aggressive B-cell lymphoma. This clonotype was obtained from an adult with diffuse large B cell lymphoma. The sequenced sample was tumor tissue. This sequence joins TRBV19 and TRBJ2-7; 16 bases map to TRBD2. In DNA, the CDR3 is TGTGCCAGTAGTCGGGGACTAGCGGGAGGGGAGCAGTACTTC. It is translated as CASSRGLAGGEQYF.